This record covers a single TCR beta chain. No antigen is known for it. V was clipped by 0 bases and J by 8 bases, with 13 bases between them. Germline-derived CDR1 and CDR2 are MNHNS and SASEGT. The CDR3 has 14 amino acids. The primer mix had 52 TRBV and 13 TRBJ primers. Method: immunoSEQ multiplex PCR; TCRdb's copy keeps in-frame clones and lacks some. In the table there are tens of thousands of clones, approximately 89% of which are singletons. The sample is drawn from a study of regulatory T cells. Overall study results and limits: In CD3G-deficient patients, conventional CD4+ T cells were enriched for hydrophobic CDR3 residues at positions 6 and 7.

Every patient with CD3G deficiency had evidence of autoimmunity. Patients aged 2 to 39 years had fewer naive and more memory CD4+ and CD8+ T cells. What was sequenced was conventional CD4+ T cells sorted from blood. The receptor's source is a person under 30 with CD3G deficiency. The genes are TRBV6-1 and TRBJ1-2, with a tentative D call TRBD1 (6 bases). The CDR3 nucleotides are TGTGCCAGCAGTGAAGCCTCAGGGGTGCAAGGCTACACCTTC. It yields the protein CASSEASGVQGYTF.